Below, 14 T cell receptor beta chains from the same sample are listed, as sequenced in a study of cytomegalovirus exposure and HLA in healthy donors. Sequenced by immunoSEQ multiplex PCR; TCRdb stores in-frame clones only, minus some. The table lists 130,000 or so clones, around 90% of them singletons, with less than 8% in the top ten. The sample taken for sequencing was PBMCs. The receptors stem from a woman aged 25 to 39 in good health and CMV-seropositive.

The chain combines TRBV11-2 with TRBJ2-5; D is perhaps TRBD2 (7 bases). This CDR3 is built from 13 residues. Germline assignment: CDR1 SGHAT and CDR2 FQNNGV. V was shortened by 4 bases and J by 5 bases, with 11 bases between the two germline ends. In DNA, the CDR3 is TGTGCCAGCAGCTCCGGGGGGCTGGAGACCCAGTACTTC. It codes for CASSSGGLETQYF.

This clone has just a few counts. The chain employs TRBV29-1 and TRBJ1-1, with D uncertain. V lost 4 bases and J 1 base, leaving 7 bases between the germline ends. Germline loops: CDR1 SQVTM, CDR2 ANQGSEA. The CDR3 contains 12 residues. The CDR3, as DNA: TGCAGCGTTGGGCAGTCGAACACTGAAGCTTTCTTT. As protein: CSVGQSNTEAFF.

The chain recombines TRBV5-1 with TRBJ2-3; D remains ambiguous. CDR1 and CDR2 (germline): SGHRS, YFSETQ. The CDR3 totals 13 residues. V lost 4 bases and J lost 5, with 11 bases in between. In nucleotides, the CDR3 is TGCGCCAGCAGCCTGTCTAACCTAGATACGCAGTATTTT. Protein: CASSLSNLDTQYF.

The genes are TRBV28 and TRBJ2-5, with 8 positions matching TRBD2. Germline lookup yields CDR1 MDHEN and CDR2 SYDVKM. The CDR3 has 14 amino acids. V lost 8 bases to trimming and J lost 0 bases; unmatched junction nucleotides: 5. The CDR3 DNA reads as TGTGCCAGCGTCTTAGCGGGAAACCAAGAGACCCAGTACTTC. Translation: CASVLAGNQETQYF.

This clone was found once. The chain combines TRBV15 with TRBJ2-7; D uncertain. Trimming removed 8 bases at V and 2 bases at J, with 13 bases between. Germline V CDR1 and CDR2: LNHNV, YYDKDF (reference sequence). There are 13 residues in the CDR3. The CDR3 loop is CATESQETYEQYF. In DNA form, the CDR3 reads TGTGCCACCGAGTCTCAAGAAACCTACGAGCAGTACTTC. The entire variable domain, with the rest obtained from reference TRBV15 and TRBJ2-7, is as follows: DAMVIQNPRYQVTQFGKPVTLSCSQTLNHNVMYWYQQKSSQAPKLLFHYYDKDFNNEADTPDNFQSRRPNTSFCFLDIRSPGLGDTAMYLCATESQETYEQYFGPGTRLTVT.

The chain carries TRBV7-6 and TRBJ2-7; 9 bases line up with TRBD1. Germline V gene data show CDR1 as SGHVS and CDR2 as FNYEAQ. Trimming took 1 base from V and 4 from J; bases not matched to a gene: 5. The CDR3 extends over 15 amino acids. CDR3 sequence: CASSLGTTGGYEQYF. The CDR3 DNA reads TGTGCCAGCAGCTTAGGCACGACAGGGGGATACGAGCAGTACTTC. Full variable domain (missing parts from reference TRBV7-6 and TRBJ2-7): GAGVSQSPRYKVTKRGQDVALRCDPISGHVSLYWYRQALGQGPEFLTYFNYEAQQDKSGLPNDRFSAERPEGSISTLTIQRTEQRDSAMYRCASSLGTTGGYEQYFGPGTRLTVT.

CDR3 bases: TGTGCCACCAGCATAGGACGGGGGAGCTGGGTCGTGCAGTTCTTC. This translates into CATSIGRGSWVVQFF. The chain uses TRBV15 and TRBJ2-1, with D perhaps matching TRBD2 (6 bases). This CDR3 contains 15 residues. V was shortened by 4 bases and J by 12 bases, with 22 bases between the two germline ends. Per the germline V gene, CDR1 is LNHNV and CDR2 is YYDKDF (reference sequence).

In nucleotides, the CDR3 is TGCGCCAGCAGCTTGGATCTCAGGACAGATACGCAGTATTTT. Protein product: CASSLDLRTDTQYF. The chain employs TRBV5-1 and TRBJ2-3; no reliable D call. CDR1 and CDR2 from the germline V gene are SGHRS and YFSETQ. The ends were cut back, 0 bases at V and 3 bases at J, with 8 bases in the middle. The CDR3 extends over 14 amino acids.

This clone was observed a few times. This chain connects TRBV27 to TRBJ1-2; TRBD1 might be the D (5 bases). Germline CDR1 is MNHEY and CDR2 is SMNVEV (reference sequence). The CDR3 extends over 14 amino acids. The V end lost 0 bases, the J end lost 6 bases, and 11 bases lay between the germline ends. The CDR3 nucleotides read TGTGCCAGCAGTTTATCTCTGACAGTCAATGGCTACACCTTC. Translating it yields CASSLSLTVNGYTF.

CDR3 sequence reads: CASSTPGLAGHEQFF. CDR3 coding DNA: TGTGCCAGCAGTACCCCGGGACTAGCGGGGCATGAGCAGTTCTTC. The chain uses TRBV27 and TRBJ2-1, with TRBD2 matching 13 bases. Germline CDR1 reads MNHEY; CDR2 reads SMNVEV (reference sequence). Trimming at V came to 5 bases and at J to 8 bases, leaving 6 bases not matched to a gene. The CDR3 runs 15 residues.

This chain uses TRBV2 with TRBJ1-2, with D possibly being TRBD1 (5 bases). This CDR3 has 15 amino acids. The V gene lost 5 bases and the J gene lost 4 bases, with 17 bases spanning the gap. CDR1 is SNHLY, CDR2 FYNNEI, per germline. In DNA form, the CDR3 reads TGTGCCAGCAGTCCTACCTCGACAGCTACCTATGGCTACACCTTC. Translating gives CASSPTSTATYGYTF. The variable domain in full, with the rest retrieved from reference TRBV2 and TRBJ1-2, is EPEVTQTPSHQVTQMGQEVILRCVPISNHLYFYWYRQILGQKVEFLVSFYNNEISEKSEIFDDQFSVERPDGSNFTLKIRSTKLEDSAMYFCASSPTSTATYGYTFGSGTRLTVV.

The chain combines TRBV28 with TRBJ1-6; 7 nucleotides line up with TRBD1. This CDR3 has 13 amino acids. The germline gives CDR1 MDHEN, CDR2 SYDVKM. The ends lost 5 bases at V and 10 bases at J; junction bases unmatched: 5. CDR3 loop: CASSGVGGSPLHF. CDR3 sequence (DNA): TGTGCCAGCAGTGGAGTAGGGGGCTCACCCCTCCACTTT.

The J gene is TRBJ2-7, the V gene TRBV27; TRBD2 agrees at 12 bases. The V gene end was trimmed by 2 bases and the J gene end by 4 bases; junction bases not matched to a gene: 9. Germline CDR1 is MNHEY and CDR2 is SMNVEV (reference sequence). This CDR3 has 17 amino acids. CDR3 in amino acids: CASSLANIGTSGYEQYF. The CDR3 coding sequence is TGTGCCAGCAGTTTAGCCAACATAGGGACTAGCGGGTACGAGCAGTACTTC.

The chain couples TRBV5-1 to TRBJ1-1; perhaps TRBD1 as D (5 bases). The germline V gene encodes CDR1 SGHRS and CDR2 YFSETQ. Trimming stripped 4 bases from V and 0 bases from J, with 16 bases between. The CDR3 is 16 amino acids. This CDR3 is CASSPSGGYMNTEAFF. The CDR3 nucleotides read TGCGCCAGCAGCCCCTCGGGGGGGTACATGAACACTGAAGCTTTCTTT.